The source of this TCR beta chain is a study of regulatory T cells in long-lasting Graves disease. General study results and limits: Accuracy may have suffered from the small sample size. TRBV28, TRBJ1-2 and TRBJ2-5 were favored in persistent disease.

Concerning this clonotype: Its antigen is unidentified.

Through Arm-PCR of CDR3 regions and iRepertoire HTBI primers, TCR beta libraries were built. TCRdb processed the multiplex PCR reads anew with MiXCR; each CDR3 protein has one entry. The sample records approximately 400,000 distinct CDR3 sequences, about 15% being singletons. Time point noted: newly diagnosed GD, antithyroid drugs for less than 3 months. From RNA extracted from PBMCs, the TCR library was made. Per the germline V gene, CDR1 is MNHEY and CDR2 is SVGEGT. This CDR3 is built from 17 residues. V dropped 2 bases and J dropped 5; count of bases not matched to a gene: 9. This sample also appeared in a second study, on T cells in Graves' hyperthyroidism and ophthalmopathy. From that study: Using 13 V-J features, a model discriminated ophthalmopathy from stable hyperthyroidism.

The clonotype originates from a middle-aged woman with Graves disease. This chain joins TRBV6-2 or TRBV6-3 and TRBJ2-2, with 9 bases aligning to TRBD2. Sequencing used peripheral blood mononuclear cells (PBMCs), obtained at new diagnosis, from a patient treated with antithyroid drugs. The CDR3 DNA follows: TGTGCCAGCAGTTACCAGGGCGGGAGGGCCCTGACCGGGGAGCTGTTTTTT. Protein product: CASSYQGGRALTGELFF.